The present TCR beta chain was sequenced within a study of blood T cell repertoires in COVID-19. Study details: Samples representing acute and convalescent COVID-19 were sourced from the United States, Italy and Spain. The analysed material was cDNA or gDNA that came from T cells, B-cell-depleted T cells, or PBMCs.

In the study's own analysis: Reference gene primer amplification gave nucleated cell count estimates. The repertoire was sequenced with immunoSEQ multiplex PCR; TCRdb's copy has only in-frame clones and lacks some. Clonal size and the V and J genes are those of that table, whereas D and trimming came from the DNA. Among around 98,000 clones, roughly 84% were seen once, and the ten largest hold 17%. With 4 bases removed from V and 5 bases from J, the gap between germline ends came to 20 bases. Germline CDR1 is SNHLY and CDR2 is FYNNEI. The CDR3 is made up of 17 amino acids. The chain links TRBV2 to TRBJ2-2, with a weak D call TRBD1 (6 bases). The source is a woman aged 60-75 years with acute or convalescent COVID-19. Sequencing input: peripheral blood. DNA of the CDR3: TGTGCCAGCAGTGCTGGGGGCCCTTTGCGAAGTACCGGGGAGCTGTTTTTT. This sequence encodes CASSAGGPLRSTGELFF.